The 6 T cell receptor beta chains below come from one sample, sequenced in a study of OX40 agonist ivuxolimab in advanced cancers. TCRdb's copy holds only in-frame clones and misses some; the assay was immunoSEQ multiplex PCR. The sample carries some 100,000 clones, 90% recorded once. This specimen was CD4+ or CD8+ T cells sorted from blood, taken in a trial of the OX40 agonist ivuxolimab. Every receptor here comes from an adult with an advanced solid tumor such as melanoma, head and neck, liver or kidney cancer.

This rearrangement joins TRBV19 to TRBJ1-2, with D possibly being TRBD1 (5 bases). The V and J ends lost 5 bases and 0 bases respectively, with 19 bases between them. Germline V CDR1 and CDR2: LNHDA, SQIVND (reference sequence). CDR3 length equals 17 residues. As DNA, the CDR3 is TGTGCCAGTAGTGCCATAGCCCCCTTACAGGCTAACTATGGCTACACCTTC. Translation gives CASSAIAPLQANYGYTF.

The chain is built from TRBV7-8 and TRBJ2-6; TRBD2 aligns across 8 bases. Per the germline V gene, CDR1 is SGHVS and CDR2 is FQNEAQ. The V segment lost 1 base and the J segment 0 bases; nucleotides outside the gene matches: 8. The CDR3 is made up of 19 amino acids. The CDR3 nucleotides are TGTGCCAGCAGCTTAGGATCTCTAGCGGGCATCTCTGGGGCCAACGTCCTGACTTTC. This gives the protein CASSLGSLAGISGANVLTF.

This rearrangement joins TRBV28 to TRBJ2-5; 8 nucleotides agree with TRBD2. V lost 3 bases, J lost 2 bases, and 5 bases stayed unmatched. This CDR3 has 15 residues. CDR1 MDHEN and CDR2 SYDVKM come from the germline V gene. DNA for the CDR3: TGTGCCAGCAGTTTTGCGGGAGGCCCTCAAGAGACCCAGTACTTC. Amino acid sequence: CASSFAGGPQETQYF.

The chain employs TRBV4-3 and TRBJ2-1, with TRBD1 matching over 7 bases. This CDR3 has 15 residues. Germline V gives CDR1 LGHNA, CDR2 YSLEER. The junction had 2 bases not matched to a gene; V was cut back by 0 bases and J by 3 bases. Here the CDR3 DNA reads TGCGCCAGCAGCCAAGATGACAGGGTCTACAATGAGCAGTTCTTC. The encoded protein is CASSQDDRVYNEQFF.

The DNA for the CDR3 is TGTGCCAGCAGTTTGAGCGGACAGACCTACGAGCAGTACTTC. Protein: CASSLSGQTYEQYF. V usage is TRBV28 and J usage is TRBJ2-7, with D maybe TRBD1 (6 bases). The CDR3 extends over 14 amino acids. The germline V gene has CDR1 MDHEN and CDR2 SYDVKM. Trimming stripped 3 bases from V and 2 bases from J, with 11 bases between.

Points on this clone: Other DNA sequences in the sample encode the same CDR3. The chain carries TRBV5-6 and TRBJ2-7; possible D gene TRBD2, 6 bases. V gave up 0 bases and J gave up 7 bases, with 8 bases separating them. This CDR3 spans 12 amino acids. Germline CDR1 is SGHDT and CDR2 is YYEEEE. The CDR3 protein is CASSLAAGEQYF. The CDR3 DNA follows: TGTGCCAGCAGCTTGGCCGCGGGGGAGCAGTACTTC.